Listed here are 10 T cell receptor beta chains from one sample, sequenced in a study of T cell repertoires in cytomegalovirus infection. One entry per CDR3 protein, called by TCRdb with MiXCR from the reads. The data show 300,000 to 400,000 distinct CDR3 sequences, with about 29% seen just once and around 18% held by the top ten. Their recognized antigens are unknown. Source: cultured PBMCs, taken from culture after CMV antigen stimulation. The receptors derive from a human donor in good health (CMV status not recorded). Some clones in this sample may be carry-over from other donors' samples.

Turning to this clonotype: A much larger clone is a single base away; this may be a read error. The rearrangement uses TRBV27 and TRBJ2-1, with 13 bases identical to TRBD2. The trim removed 2 bases at V and 7 bases at J, leaving 2 bases unmatched. Germline lookup yields CDR1 MNHEY and CDR2 SMNVEV (reference sequence). CDR3 length: 15 amino acids. CDR3 in DNA: TGTGCCAGCAGTTTAGGGACTAGCGGGGTTAATGAGCAGTTCTTC. It codes for CASSLGTSGVNEQFF.

The chain employs TRBV7-2 and TRBJ2-5, with D maybe TRBD2 (5 bases). The V gene's germline CDR1 is SGHTA and CDR2 FQGNSA. The CDR3 spans 15 residues. V was pared by 0 bases and J by 5 bases, with 13 bases between. The CDR3 region is CASSLATRSLETQYF. The DNA of the CDR3 is TGTGCCAGCAGCTTAGCAACTAGATCTTTGGAGACCCAGTACTTC.

The V and J genes are TRBV7-8 and TRBJ1-1, with D unresolved. Germline V gene data show CDR1 as SGHVS and CDR2 as FQNEAQ. V lost 7 bases to trimming and J lost 0 bases, with 12 bases between them. This CDR3 is built from 14 residues. The CDR3 DNA sequence: TGTGCCAGCATCTCAAGTCCCCTGAACACTGAAGCTTTCTTT. Its protein product is CASISSPLNTEAFF.

The chain couples TRBV28 to TRBJ2-5; 7 nucleotides align to TRBD1. CDR3 length: 16 amino acids. V lost 3 bases and J lost 2; bases outside the gene matches: 9. Germline CDR1 reads MDHEN; CDR2 reads SYDVKM. In nucleotides, the CDR3 is TGTGCCAGCAGTTTGGGACAGCCGATCCTTCAAGAGACCCAGTACTTC. It specifies CASSLGQPILQETQYF. The variable domain in full, with the rest retrieved from reference TRBV28 and TRBJ2-5, is DVKVTQSSRYLVKRTGEKVFLECVQDMDHENMFWYRQDPGLGLRLIYFSYDVKMKEKGDIPEGYSVSREKKERFSLILESASTNQTSMYLCASSLGQPILQETQYFGPGTRLLVL.

This clonotype has ten or more counts. This chain joins TRBV7-8 and TRBJ2-3; no definite D call. This CDR3 contains 15 residues. Deletions cut 2 bases from V and 7 bases from J, with 16 bases between. Germline V gene sequence: CDR1 SGHVS, CDR2 FQNEAQ. The DNA for the CDR3 is TGTGCCAGCAGCTTAACTTCAGTCGTCACGAATACGCAGTATTTT. Residues: CASSLTSVVTNTQYF.

This clonotype was recorded at least ten times. The J gene is TRBJ2-5, the V gene TRBV5-4, with TRBD2 matching 10 bases. J gave up 5 bases and V 5 bases, and 9 bases lay outside the gene matches. From germline, CDR1 is SGHNT and CDR2 YYREEE (reference sequence). The CDR3 is 15 amino acids. This CDR3 reads CASRSPSGREETQYF. Here the CDR3 DNA reads TGTGCCAGCAGATCACCTAGCGGGAGAGAGGAGACCCAGTACTTC.

This clonotype was seen more than once but under ten times. The rearrangement links TRBV27 to TRBJ2-7; D is perhaps TRBD1 or TRBD2 (6 bases each). Looked up from germline, CDR1 is MNHEY and CDR2 is SMNVEV (reference sequence). CDR3 length: 15 amino acids. The V end was cut by 5 bases, the J end by 4 bases, with 18 bases between. CDR3: CASSHRRGAKYEQYF. The CDR3 coding sequence is TGTGCCAGCAGTCACCGTAGGGGGGCGAAGTACGAGCAGTACTTC.

The genes are TRBV20-1 and TRBJ1-3; 8 bases agree with TRBD1. The germline V gene has CDR1 DFQATT and CDR2 SNEGSKA (reference sequence). V shed 6 bases, J shed 2 bases, and the junction held 12 bases outside the gene matches. The CDR3 totals 16 residues. The CDR3 DNA reads as TGCAGTGCCCCCGGACAGGGCGAGTCTCCTGGAAACACCATATATTTT. Protein sequence: CSAPGQGESPGNTIYF.

The chain couples TRBV7-8 to TRBJ1-3, with D perhaps matching TRBD1 (5 bases). The CDR3 spans 17 residues. Looked up from germline, CDR1 is SGHVS and CDR2 is FQNEAQ. Deletions cut 0 bases from V and 0 bases from J, with 12 bases between. In nucleotides, the CDR3 is TGTGCCAGCAGCTTAGCGGCTACAGGAGGCTCTGGAAACACCATATATTTT. It codes for CASSLAATGGSGNTIYF. The full variable domain, in which reference TRBV7-8 and TRBJ1-3 provide the parts outside the CDR3, is GAGVSQSPRYKVAKRGQDVALRCDPISGHVSLFWYQQALGQGPEFLTYFQNEAQLDKSGLPSDRFFAERPEGSVSTLKIQRTQQEDSAVYLCASSLAATGGSGNTIYFGEGSWLTVV.

The chain joins TRBV19 to TRBJ2-7; 8 bases agree with TRBD1. V trimming: 7 bases; J trimming: 6 bases; junction bases outside the gene matches: 14. The CDR3 extends over 15 amino acids. CDR1 and CDR2 from the germline V gene are LNHDA and SQIVND (reference sequence). The CDR3 loop is CASIATGAAASEQYF. CDR3 sequence (DNA): TGTGCCAGTATTGCGACAGGGGCTGCAGCTTCCGAGCAGTACTTC.